This entry describes one T cell receptor (beta chain). The study drew participants aged about 18 to 95 years from roughly 25 US areas. Cohort placement rested on clinical history that participants reported themselves. The CDR3 length is 15 residues. V lost 5 bases to trimming and J lost 6 bases; unmatched junction nucleotides: 7. Germline V gene data show CDR1 as LNHDA and CDR2 as SQIVND (reference sequence). This sample stems from a study of blood T cell repertoires in COVID-19. Overall study context: Samples of COVID-19 (acute and convalescent) were obtained from the United States, Italy and Spain.

Per the original data handling: Quantification of nucleated cells was approximated via reference gene primer amplification. Assay: immunoSEQ multiplex PCR; the TCRdb copy retains only in-frame clones and omits some. Clone size and V and J calls were adopted from that table, with D and trimming inferred from the DNA. The data hold 130,000 or so clones, with around four fifths observed a single time. This TCR was sampled from a man aged 35 to 55 with acute COVID-19. The genes are TRBV19 and TRBJ2-2; 9 nucleotides align to TRBD1. The sequenced material came from PBMCs or T cells enriched from blood (not recorded which). Here the CDR3 reads CASSPDRGVAGELFF. In DNA, the CDR3 is TGTGCCAGTAGTCCCGACAGGGGGGTAGCCGGGGAGCTGTTTTTT. Based on the CDR3 plus reference TRBV19 and TRBJ2-2, the full variable domain is DGGITQSPKYLFRKEGQNVTLSCEQNLNHDAMYWYRQDPGQGLRLIYYSQIVNDFQKGDIAEGYSVSREKKESFPLTVTSAQKNPTAFYLCASSPDRGVAGELFFGEGSRLTVL.